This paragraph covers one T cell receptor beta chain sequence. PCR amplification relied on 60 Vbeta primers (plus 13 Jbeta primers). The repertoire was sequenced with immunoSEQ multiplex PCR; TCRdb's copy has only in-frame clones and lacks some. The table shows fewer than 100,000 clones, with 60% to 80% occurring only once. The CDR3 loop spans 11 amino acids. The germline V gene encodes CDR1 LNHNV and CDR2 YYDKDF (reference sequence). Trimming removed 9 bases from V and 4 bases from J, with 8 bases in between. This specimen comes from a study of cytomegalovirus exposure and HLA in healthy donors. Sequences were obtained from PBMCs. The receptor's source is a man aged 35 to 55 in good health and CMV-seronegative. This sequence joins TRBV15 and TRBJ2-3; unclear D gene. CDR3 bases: TGTGCCACTCGTTCAGCAGATACGCAGTATTTT. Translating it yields CATRSADTQYF.